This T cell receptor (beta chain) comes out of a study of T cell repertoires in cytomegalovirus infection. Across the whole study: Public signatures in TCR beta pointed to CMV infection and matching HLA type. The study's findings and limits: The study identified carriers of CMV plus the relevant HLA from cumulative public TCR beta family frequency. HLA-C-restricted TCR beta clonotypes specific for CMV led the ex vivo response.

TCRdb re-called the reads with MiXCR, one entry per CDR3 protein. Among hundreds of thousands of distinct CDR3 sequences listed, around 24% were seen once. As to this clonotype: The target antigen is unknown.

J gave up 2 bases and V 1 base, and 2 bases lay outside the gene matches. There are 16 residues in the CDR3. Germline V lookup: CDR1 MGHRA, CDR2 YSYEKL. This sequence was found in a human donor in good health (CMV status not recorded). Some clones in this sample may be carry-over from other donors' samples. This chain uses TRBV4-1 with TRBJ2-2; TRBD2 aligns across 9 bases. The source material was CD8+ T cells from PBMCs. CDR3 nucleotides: TGCGCCAGCAGCCAAGTAGCGGGGGACAACACCGGGGAGCTGTTTTTT. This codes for CASSQVAGDNTGELFF.